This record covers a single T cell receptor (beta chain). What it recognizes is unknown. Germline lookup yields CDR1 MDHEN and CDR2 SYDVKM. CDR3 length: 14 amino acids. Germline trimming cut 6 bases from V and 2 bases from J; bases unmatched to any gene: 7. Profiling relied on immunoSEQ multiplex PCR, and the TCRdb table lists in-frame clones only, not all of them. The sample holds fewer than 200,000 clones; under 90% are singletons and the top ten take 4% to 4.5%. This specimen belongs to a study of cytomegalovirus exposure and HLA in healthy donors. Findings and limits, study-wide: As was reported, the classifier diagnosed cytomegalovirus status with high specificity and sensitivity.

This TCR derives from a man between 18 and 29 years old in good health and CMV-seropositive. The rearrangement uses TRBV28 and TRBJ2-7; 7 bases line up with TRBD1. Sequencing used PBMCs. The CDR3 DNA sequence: TGTGCCAGCAGCCCGAGGGGGCCGGCCTACGAGCAGTACTTC. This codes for CASSPRGPAYEQYF.